The entry that follows covers one T cell receptor (beta chain) sequence. Its antigen remains unknown. The data were taken from a study of T cell responses to AZD1222 COVID-19 vaccine. Profiling relied on immunoSEQ multiplex PCR, and the TCRdb table lists in-frame clones only, not all of them. The table shows about 120,000 clones, with around 92% occurring only once. Study-level findings and limits: Baseline seropositives among AZD1222 recipients totaled only five to seven.

Germline assignment: CDR1 DFQATT and CDR2 SNEGSKA (reference sequence). This CDR3 comprises 11 residues. Trimming stripped 3 bases from V and 4 bases from J, with 6 bases between. This TCR was sampled from an adult who received the AZD1222 COVID-19 vaccine. The sequencing used peripheral blood, collected 28 days after the second AZD1222 dose. The chain joins TRBV20-1 to TRBJ1-1, with no clear D. CDR3 region: CSASSATEAFF. CDR3 bases: TGCAGTGCTAGTTCAGCCACTGAAGCTTTCTTT.